Reported below is one T cell receptor (beta chain). The protocol was immunoSEQ multiplex PCR, while the TCRdb copy is restricted to in-frame clones and leaves out a portion. This sample has roughly 66,000 clones; under 85% occur once, and the top ten carry 4%. The source of the sample is a study of radiotherapy plus CTLA-4 blockade in lung cancer. This CDR3 spans 12 amino acids. The germline gives CDR1 SNHLY, CDR2 FYNNEI. V was clipped by 6 bases and J by 1 base, with 5 bases between them. The chain couples TRBV2 to TRBJ2-3, with TRBD1 as a possible D gene (5 bases). This receptor was obtained from a human donor with non-small cell lung cancer who had a partial response to radiotherapy plus ipilimumab. This specimen was peripheral blood, taken from a patient treated with radiotherapy plus ipilimumab. The CDR3 DNA reads as TGTGCCAGCAGCAGGGGCACAGATACGCAGTATTTT. Its translation: CASSRGTDTQYF.